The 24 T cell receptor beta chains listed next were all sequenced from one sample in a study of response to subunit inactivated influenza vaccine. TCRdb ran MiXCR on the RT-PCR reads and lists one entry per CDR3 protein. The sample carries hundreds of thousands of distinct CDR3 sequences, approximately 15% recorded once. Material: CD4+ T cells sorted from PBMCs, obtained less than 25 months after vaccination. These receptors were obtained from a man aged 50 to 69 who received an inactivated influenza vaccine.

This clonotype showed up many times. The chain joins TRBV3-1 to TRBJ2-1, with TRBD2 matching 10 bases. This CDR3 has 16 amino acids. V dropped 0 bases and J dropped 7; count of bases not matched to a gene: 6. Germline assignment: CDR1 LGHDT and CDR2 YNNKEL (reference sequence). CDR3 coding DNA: TGTGCCAGCAGCCAAGATTCTAGCGGGGGCTCTAATGAGCAGTTCTTC. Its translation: CASSQDSSGGSNEQFF.

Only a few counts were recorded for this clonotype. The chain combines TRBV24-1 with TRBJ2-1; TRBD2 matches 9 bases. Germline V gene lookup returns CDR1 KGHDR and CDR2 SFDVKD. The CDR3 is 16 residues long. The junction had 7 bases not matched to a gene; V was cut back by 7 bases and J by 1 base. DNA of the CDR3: TGTGCCACCAGCGAAGGACTAGCGAGTTCCTACAATGAGCAGTTCTTC. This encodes CATSEGLASSYNEQFF.

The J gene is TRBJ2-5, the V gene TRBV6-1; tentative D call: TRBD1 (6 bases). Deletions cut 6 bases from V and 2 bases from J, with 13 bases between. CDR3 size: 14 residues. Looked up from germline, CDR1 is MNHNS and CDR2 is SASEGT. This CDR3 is CASRNGQNQETQYF. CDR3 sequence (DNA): TGTGCCAGCAGAAACGGACAGAATCAAGAGACCCAGTACTTC.

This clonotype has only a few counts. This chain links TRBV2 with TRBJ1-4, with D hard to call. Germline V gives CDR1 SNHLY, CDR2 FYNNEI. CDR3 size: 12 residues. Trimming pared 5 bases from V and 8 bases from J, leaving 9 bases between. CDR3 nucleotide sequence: TGTGCCAGCAGTTCTGGGTGGGAAAAACTGTTTTTT. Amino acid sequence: CASSSGWEKLFF.

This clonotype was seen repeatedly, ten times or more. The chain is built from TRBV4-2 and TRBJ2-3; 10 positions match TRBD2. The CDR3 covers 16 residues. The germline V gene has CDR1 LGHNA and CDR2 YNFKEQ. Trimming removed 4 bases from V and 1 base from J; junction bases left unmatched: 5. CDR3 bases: TGTGCCAGCAGCCGAGCCGGGACTAGCGGCACAGATACGCAGTATTTT. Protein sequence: CASSRAGTSGTDTQYF.

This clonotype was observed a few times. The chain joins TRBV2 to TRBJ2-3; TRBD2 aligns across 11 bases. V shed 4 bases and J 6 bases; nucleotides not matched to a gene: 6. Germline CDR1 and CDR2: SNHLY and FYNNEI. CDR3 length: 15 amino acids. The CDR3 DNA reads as TGTGCCAGCAGTGGACCGCCTAGCGGGAGGGATACGCAGTATTTT. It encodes CASSGPPSGRDTQYF. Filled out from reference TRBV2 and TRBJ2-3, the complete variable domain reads EPEVTQTPSHQVTQMGQEVILRCVPISNHLYFYWYRQILGQKVEFLVSFYNNEISEKSEIFDDQFSVERPDGSNFTLKIRSTKLEDSAMYFCASSGPPSGRDTQYFGPGTRLTVL.

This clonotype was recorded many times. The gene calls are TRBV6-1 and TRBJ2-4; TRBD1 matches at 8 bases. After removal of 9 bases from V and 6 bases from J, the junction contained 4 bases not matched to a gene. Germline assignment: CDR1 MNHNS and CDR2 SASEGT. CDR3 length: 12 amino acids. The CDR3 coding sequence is TGTGCCAGTCGTACAGGGGGAAACATTCAGTACTTC. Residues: CASRTGGNIQYF.

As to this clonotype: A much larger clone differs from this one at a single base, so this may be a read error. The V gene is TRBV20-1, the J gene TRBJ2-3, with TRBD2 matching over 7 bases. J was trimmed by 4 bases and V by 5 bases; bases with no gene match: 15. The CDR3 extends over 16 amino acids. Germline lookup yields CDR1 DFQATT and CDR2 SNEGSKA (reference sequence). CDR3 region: CSAGVHGRGRSDTQYF. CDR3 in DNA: TGCAGTGCTGGCGTCCACGGGCGGGGGAGATCAGATACGCAGTATTTT.

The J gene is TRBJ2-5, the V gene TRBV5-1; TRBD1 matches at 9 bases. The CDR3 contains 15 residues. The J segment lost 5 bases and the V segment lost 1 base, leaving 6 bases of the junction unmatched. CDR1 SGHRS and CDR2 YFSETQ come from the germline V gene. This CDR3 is CASSLYGTGTETQYF. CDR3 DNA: TGCGCCAGCAGCTTGTACGGGACAGGGACCGAGACCCAGTACTTC.

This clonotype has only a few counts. The CDR3 DNA is TGTGCCATCAGTGAGTTTCGACGGGATGAAAAACTGTTTTTT. Translation gives CAISEFRRDEKLFF. The V gene is TRBV10-3, the J gene TRBJ1-4; no firm D call. The ends were cut back, 1 base at V and 6 bases at J, with 9 bases in the middle. The germline CDR1 and CDR2 sequences are ENHRY and SYGVKD. The CDR3 sequence is 14 residues long.

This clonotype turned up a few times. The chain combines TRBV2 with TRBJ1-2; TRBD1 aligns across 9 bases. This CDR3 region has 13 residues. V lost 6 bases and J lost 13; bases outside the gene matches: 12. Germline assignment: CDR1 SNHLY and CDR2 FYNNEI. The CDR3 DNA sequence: TGTGCCAGCAGGACCGGGTGGGACAGGGCGCTCACCTTC. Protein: CASRTGWDRALTF.

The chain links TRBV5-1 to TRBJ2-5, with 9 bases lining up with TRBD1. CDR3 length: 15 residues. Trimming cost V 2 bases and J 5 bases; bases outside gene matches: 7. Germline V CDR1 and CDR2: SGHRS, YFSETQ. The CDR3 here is CASSFPGQGRETQYF. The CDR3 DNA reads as TGCGCCAGCAGCTTCCCGGGACAGGGTCGCGAGACCCAGTACTTC.

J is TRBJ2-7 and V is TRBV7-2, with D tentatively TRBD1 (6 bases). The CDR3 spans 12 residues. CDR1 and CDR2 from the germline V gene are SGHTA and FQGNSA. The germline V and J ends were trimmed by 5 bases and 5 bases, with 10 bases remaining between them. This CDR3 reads CASSAGVHEQYF. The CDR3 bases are TGTGCCAGCAGCGCAGGGGTGCACGAGCAGTACTTC.

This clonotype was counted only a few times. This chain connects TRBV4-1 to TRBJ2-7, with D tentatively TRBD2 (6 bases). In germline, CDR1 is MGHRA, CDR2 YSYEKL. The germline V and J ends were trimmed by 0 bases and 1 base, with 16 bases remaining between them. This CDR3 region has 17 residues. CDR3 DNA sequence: TGCGCCAGCAGCCAAGAACTTCCGGGGCGGGGATCCTACGAGCAGTACTTC. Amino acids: CASSQELPGRGSYEQYF.

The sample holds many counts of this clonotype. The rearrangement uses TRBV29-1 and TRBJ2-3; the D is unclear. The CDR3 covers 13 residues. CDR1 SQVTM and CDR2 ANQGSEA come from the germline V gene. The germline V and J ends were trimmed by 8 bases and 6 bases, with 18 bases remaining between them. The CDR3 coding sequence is TGCAGCCTGTGCCGGGTCGTTTCGGATACGCAGTATTTT. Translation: CSLCRVVSDTQYF.

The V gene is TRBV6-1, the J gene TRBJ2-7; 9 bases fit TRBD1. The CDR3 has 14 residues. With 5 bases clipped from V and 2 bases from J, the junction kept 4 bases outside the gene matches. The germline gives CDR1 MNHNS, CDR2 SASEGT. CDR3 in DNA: TGTGCCAGCAGTAAGGGACAGGGAACCTACGAGCAGTACTTC. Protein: CASSKGQGTYEQYF.

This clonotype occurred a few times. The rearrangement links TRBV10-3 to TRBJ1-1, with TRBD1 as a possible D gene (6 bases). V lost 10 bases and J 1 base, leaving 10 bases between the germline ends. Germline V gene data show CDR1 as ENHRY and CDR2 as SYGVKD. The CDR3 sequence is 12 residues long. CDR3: CATSDRNTEAFF. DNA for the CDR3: TGTGCCACCTCGGACAGGAACACTGAAGCTTTCTTT.

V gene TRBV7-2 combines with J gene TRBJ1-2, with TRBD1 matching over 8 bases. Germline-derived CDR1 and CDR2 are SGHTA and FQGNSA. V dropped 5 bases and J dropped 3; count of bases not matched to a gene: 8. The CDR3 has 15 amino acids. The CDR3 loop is CASSPQGASDYGYTF. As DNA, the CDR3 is TGTGCCAGCAGCCCGCAGGGGGCTTCTGACTATGGCTACACCTTC.

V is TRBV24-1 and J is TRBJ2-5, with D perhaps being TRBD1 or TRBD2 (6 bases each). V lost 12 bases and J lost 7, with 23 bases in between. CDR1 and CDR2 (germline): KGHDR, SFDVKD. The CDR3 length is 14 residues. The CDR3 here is CAVGSGGGVGTQYF. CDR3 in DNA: TGTGCCGTCGGATCCGGAGGGGGTGTCGGGACCCAGTACTTC.

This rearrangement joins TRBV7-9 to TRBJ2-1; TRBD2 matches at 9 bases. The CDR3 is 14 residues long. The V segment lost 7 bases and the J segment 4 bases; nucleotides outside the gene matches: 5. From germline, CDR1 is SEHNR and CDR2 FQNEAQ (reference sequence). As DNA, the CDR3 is TGTGCCAGCACCCTAGCGGGGCTTTACAATGAGCAGTTCTTC. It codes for CASTLAGLYNEQFF.

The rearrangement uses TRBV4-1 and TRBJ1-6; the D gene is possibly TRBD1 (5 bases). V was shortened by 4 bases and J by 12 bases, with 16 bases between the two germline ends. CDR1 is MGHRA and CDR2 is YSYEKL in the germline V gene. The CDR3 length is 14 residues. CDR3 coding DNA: TGCGCCAGCAGCCCGCCGGGACCTCTAGGACCCCTCCACTTT. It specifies CASSPPGPLGPLHF.

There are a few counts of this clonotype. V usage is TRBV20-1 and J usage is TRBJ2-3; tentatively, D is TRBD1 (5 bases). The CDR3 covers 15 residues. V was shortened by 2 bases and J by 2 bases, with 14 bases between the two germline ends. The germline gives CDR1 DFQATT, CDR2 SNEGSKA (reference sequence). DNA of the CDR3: TGCAGTGCTAGACAAGGGGCCCTACCCACAGATACGCAGTATTTT. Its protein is CSARQGALPTDTQYF.

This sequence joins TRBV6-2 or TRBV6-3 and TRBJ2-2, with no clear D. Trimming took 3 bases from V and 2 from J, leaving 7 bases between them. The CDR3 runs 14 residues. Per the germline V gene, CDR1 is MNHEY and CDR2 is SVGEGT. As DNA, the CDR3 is TGTGCCAGCAGTTATCACAAAAACACCGGGGAGCTGTTTTTT. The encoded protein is CASSYHKNTGELFF.

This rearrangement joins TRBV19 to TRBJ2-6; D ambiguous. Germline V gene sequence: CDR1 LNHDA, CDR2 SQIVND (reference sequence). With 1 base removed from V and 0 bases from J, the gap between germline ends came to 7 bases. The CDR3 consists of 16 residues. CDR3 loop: CASSIAPVSGANVLTF. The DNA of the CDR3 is TGTGCCAGTAGTATAGCCCCGGTCTCTGGGGCCAACGTCCTGACTTTC.